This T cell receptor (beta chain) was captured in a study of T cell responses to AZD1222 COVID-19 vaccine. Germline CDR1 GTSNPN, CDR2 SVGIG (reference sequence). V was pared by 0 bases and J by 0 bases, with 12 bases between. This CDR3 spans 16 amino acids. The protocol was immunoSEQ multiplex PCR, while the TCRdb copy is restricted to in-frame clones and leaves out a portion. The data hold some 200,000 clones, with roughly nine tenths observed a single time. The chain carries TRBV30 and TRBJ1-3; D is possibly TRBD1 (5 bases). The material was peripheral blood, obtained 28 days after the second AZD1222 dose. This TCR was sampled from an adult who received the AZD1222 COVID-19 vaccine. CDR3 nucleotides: TGTGCCTGGAGTGTTGCAGGGACTCGCTCTGGAAACACCATATATTTT. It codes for CAWSVAGTRSGNTIYF.